These 31 T cell receptor beta chains came from one sample sequenced in a study of follicular helper T cells after annual influenza vaccination. Sequenced by immunoSEQ multiplex PCR; TCRdb stores in-frame clones only, minus some. The profile shows roughly 10,000 clones, 81% of them singletons. The time point here: 2015-2016 season, pre-vaccination. The sequences come from CXCR5+ CD38- circulating T follicular helper cells from blood, collected on the day of influenza vaccination. Subset: circulating Tfh, non-naive CD4+CXCR5+PD-1+ (ICOS+CD38+ or ICOS-CD38-). The receptors here all came from an adult who received the influenza vaccine.

The gene calls are TRBV28 and TRBJ2-1; 9 bases fit TRBD2. J was trimmed by 8 bases and V by 5 bases; bases with no gene match: 10. The CDR3 runs 15 residues. Germline CDR1 is MDHEN and CDR2 is SYDVKM. The DNA for the CDR3 is TGTGCCAGCAGTGTCCCGACTAGCGGTCGCCATGAGCAGTTCTTC. This encodes CASSVPTSGRHEQFF. The complete variable domain, with remaining parts taken from reference TRBV28 and TRBJ2-1, reads DVKVTQSSRYLVKRTGEKVFLECVQDMDHENMFWYRQDPGLGLRLIYFSYDVKMKEKGDIPEGYSVSREKKERFSLILESASTNQTSMYLCASSVPTSGRHEQFFGPGTRLTVL.

V gene TRBV7-8 combines with J gene TRBJ2-7, with D perhaps TRBD1 or TRBD2 (5 bases each). The CDR3 contains 13 residues. Germline values: CDR1 SGHVS, CDR2 FQNEAQ. Deletions cut 5 bases from V and 2 bases from J, with 10 bases between. CDR3 nucleotides: TGTGCCAGCAGCCACATGGGACCCTACGAGCAGTACTTC. Residues: CASSHMGPYEQYF.

The gene calls are TRBV28 and TRBJ1-5; TRBD1 agrees at 10 bases. J gave up 6 bases and V 6 bases, and 5 bases lay outside the gene matches. Looked up from germline, CDR1 is MDHEN and CDR2 is SYDVKM. The CDR3 loop spans 14 amino acids. CDR3 loop: CASRLTGGGQPQHF. The CDR3 DNA reads as TGTGCCAGCAGGTTGACAGGGGGCGGTCAGCCCCAGCATTTT.

V is TRBV10-2 and J is TRBJ1-1; D unresolved. The length of the CDR3 is 15 residues. Germline loops: CDR1 WSHSY, CDR2 SAAADI. Trimming took 0 bases from V and 1 from J, leaving 9 bases between them. The CDR3 reads CASSESSQANTEAFF. The CDR3 DNA reads as TGCGCCAGCAGTGAGTCGTCGCAGGCGAACACTGAAGCTTTCTTT.

The genes are TRBV19 and TRBJ1-1; possible D gene TRBD1, 5 bases. Germline V lookup: CDR1 LNHDA, CDR2 SQIVND (reference sequence). V shed 4 bases and J shed 5 bases, with 17 bases lying between them. The CDR3 consists of 15 residues. For the CDR3, the DNA is TGTGCCAGTAGTAAGCAGGGTGGTTCGGGGACTGAAGCTTTCTTT. Its translation is CASSKQGGSGTEAFF. Using reference TRBV19 and TRBJ1-1 for the parts outside the CDR3, the full variable domain is DGGITQSPKYLFRKEGQNVTLSCEQNLNHDAMYWYRQDPGQGLRLIYYSQIVNDFQKGDIAEGYSVSREKKESFPLTVTSAQKNPTAFYLCASSKQGGSGTEAFFGQGTRLTVV.

CDR3 region: CASSFAGQGLGSNQPQHF. The CDR3 DNA reads as TGTGCCAGCAGCTTTGCTGGACAGGGTCTGGGGAGCAATCAGCCCCAGCATTTT. This sequence joins TRBV5-4 and TRBJ1-5; TRBD1 matches 8 bases. CDR3 length: 18 amino acids. The germline V gene encodes CDR1 SGHNT and CDR2 YYREEE (reference sequence). V lost 2 bases to trimming and J lost 1 base; unmatched junction nucleotides: 11.

This chain connects TRBV9 to TRBJ2-1; 12 positions agree with TRBD2. The CDR3 length is 15 residues. The germline gives CDR1 SGDLS, CDR2 YYNGEE. The V and J ends lost 0 bases and 7 bases, in that order; junction bases with no gene match: 2. The CDR3 is CASSVELAGGNEQFF. The CDR3 DNA reads as TGTGCCAGCAGCGTAGAACTAGCGGGGGGTAATGAGCAGTTCTTC.

The chain recombines TRBV28 with TRBJ1-5; tentative D call: TRBD1 (5 bases). The V end lost 4 bases, the J end lost 2 bases, and 9 bases lay between the germline ends. From germline, CDR1 is MDHEN and CDR2 SYDVKM. The CDR3 is 14 residues long. The CDR3, as DNA: TGTGCCAGCAGTTCTATGGGGGGCAATCAGCCCCAGCATTTT. Translation: CASSSMGGNQPQHF.

This clone occurred a few times. This chain connects TRBV18 to TRBJ2-7, with D perhaps TRBD1 (6 bases). The CDR3 totals 14 residues. Germline loops: CDR1 KGHSH, CDR2 LQKENI. V was cut by 4 bases and J by 0 bases, with 10 bases left in between. CDR3 region: CASSQRDNSYEQYF. The DNA for the CDR3 is TGTGCCAGCTCACAACGGGACAACTCCTACGAGCAGTACTTC. Looking up the rest from reference TRBV18 and TRBJ2-7 gives the full variable domain: NAGVMQNPRHLVRRRGQEARLRCSPMKGHSHVYWYRQLPEEGLKFMVYLQKENIIDESGMPKERFSAEFPKEGPSILRIQQVVRGDSAAYFCASSQRDNSYEQYFGPGTRLTVT.

J is TRBJ2-7 and V is TRBV5-1; the D gene is possibly TRBD2 (6 bases). The CDR3 is made up of 15 amino acids. Per germline, CDR1 SGHRS and CDR2 YFSETQ. The V and J ends lost 0 bases and 5 bases respectively, with 15 bases between them. CDR3 sequence (DNA): TGCGCCAGCAGCTTGGAGGCCGGGAGAGCCCACGAGCAGTACTTC. Residues: CASSLEAGRAHEQYF. Full variable domain (outside the CDR3, taken from reference TRBV5-1 and TRBJ2-7): KAGVTQTPRYLIKTRGQQVTLSCSPISGHRSVSWYQQTPGQGLQFLFEYFSETQRNKGNFPGRFSGRQFSNSRSEMNVSTLELGDSALYLCASSLEAGRAHEQYFGPGTRLTVT.

The rearrangement links TRBV7-2 to TRBJ2-3; the match to TRBD2 covers 7 bases. This CDR3 spans 15 amino acids. Unmatched junction bases numbered 10, after V lost 4 bases and J lost 6 bases. The germline V gene has CDR1 SGHTA and CDR2 FQGNSA. The CDR3 DNA sequence: TGTGCCAGCAGCTCCGCCGGGGGGTCGTCGGATACGCAGTATTTT. Its translation: CASSSAGGSSDTQYF.

The chain links TRBV19 to TRBJ2-7, with TRBD2 identical over 10 bases. Germline V CDR1 and CDR2: LNHDA, SQIVND (reference sequence). With V trimmed by 5 bases and J by 1 base, 5 bases remained unmatched. The CDR3 has 15 amino acids. The CDR3 protein is CASSHPGLASYEQYF. The CDR3 region has the DNA TGTGCCAGTAGTCATCCGGGACTAGCGTCCTACGAGCAGTACTTC.

This clone was detected a few times. V usage is TRBV18 and J usage is TRBJ2-7; D is perhaps TRBD2 (5 bases). With 4 bases removed from V and 4 bases from J, the gap between germline ends came to 17 bases. The CDR3 is made up of 15 amino acids. From germline, CDR1 is KGHSH and CDR2 LQKENI. The CDR3 DNA reads TGTGCCAGCTCACTGCCTCCGGGATTACGGTACGAGCAGTACTTC. It yields the protein CASSLPPGLRYEQYF.

V and J are TRBV10-3 and TRBJ2-2; D uncertain. The CDR3 length is 12 residues. In germline, CDR1 is ENHRY, CDR2 SYGVKD. V was pared by 4 bases and J by 6 bases, with 6 bases between. Here the CDR3 reads CAISVVAGELFF. The DNA for the CDR3 is TGTGCCATCAGTGTGGTGGCCGGGGAGCTGTTTTTT.

This clone came up a few times. The DNA of the CDR3 is TGTGCCAGCAGGGACAGGGGAATGAATGGCTACACCTTC. Translated: CASRDRGMNGYTF. The chain recombines TRBV2 with TRBJ1-2; 9 bases match TRBD1. V lost 6 bases and J lost 6; bases outside the gene matches: 5. The CDR3 sequence is 13 residues long. CDR1 and CDR2 from the germline V gene are SNHLY and FYNNEI.

The genes are TRBV11-1 and TRBJ2-5, with 9 bases aligning to TRBD2. CDR3 size: 17 residues. Germline V gene data show CDR1 as SGHAT and CDR2 as FQDESV (reference sequence). V trimming: 2 bases; J trimming: 5 bases; junction bases outside the gene matches: 12. CDR3 DNA: TGTGCCAGCAGCTTAAATGGCGGTAGCGGGGGAGGTGAGACCCAGTACTTC. Translating it yields CASSLNGGSGGGETQYF.

In regard to this clone: The same CDR3 also results from other DNA sequences found in this sample. The chain is built from TRBV28 and TRBJ2-3; 13 positions agree with TRBD2. This CDR3 has 16 amino acids. J lost 3 bases, V lost 2 bases, and 2 bases had no gene match. The germline V gene has CDR1 MDHEN and CDR2 SYDVKM. CDR3 nucleotide sequence: TGTGCCAGCAGTTTAGGACTAGCGGGAGAAACAGATACGCAGTATTTT. Protein product: CASSLGLAGETDTQYF.

The chain's CDR3 is CASSQGPPGRSGNTQYF. CDR3 DNA: TGCGCCAGCAGCCAAGGACCCCCGGGAAGGTCAGGGAATACCCAGTACTTC. This chain uses TRBV4-3 with TRBJ2-5, with D perhaps being TRBD1 or TRBD2 (5 bases each). V was trimmed by 1 base and J by 8 bases, leaving 23 bases between them. The CDR3 totals 17 residues. Germline-derived CDR1 and CDR2 are LGHNA and YSLEER.

V is TRBV15 and J is TRBJ1-1; 7 nucleotides agree with TRBD1. CDR3 length: 15 residues. The V gene end was trimmed by 0 bases and the J gene end by 1 base; junction bases not matched to a gene: 2. Germline V CDR1 and CDR2: LNHNV, YYDKDF (reference sequence). CDR3 region: CATSREGQANTEAFF. Here the CDR3 DNA reads TGTGCCACCAGCAGAGAAGGACAGGCGAACACTGAAGCTTTCTTT.

This rearrangement joins TRBV29-1 to TRBJ1-2, with 11 nucleotides matching TRBD1. The germline V gene has CDR1 SQVTM and CDR2 ANQGSEA. The CDR3 runs 12 residues. Germline trimming cut 8 bases from V and 7 bases from J; bases unmatched to any gene: 6. The CDR3 is CSFGQGARGYTF. DNA for the CDR3: TGCAGCTTCGGACAGGGGGCTCGTGGCTACACCTTC. The complete variable domain, with remaining parts taken from reference TRBV29-1 and TRBJ1-2, reads SAVISQKPSRDICQRGTSLTIQCQVDSQVTMMFWYRQQPGQSLTLIATANQGSEATYESGFVIDKFPISRPNLTFSTLTVSNMSPEDSSIYLCSFGQGARGYTFGSGTRLTVV.

The rearrangement uses TRBV5-6 and TRBJ2-4; D unresolved. This CDR3 contains 16 residues. Germline V gene data show CDR1 as SGHDT and CDR2 as YYEEEE. Trimming cost V 0 bases and J 0 bases, with 10 bases left between them. For the CDR3, the DNA is TGTGCCAGCAGCTTGGACACATTGATAGCCAAAAACATTCAGTACTTC. Residues: CASSLDTLIAKNIQYF.

This sequence joins TRBV5-4 and TRBJ1-2, with unresolved D. The CDR3 extends over 17 amino acids. With 4 bases removed from V and 6 bases from J, the gap between germline ends came to 25 bases. CDR1 is SGHNT and CDR2 is YYREEE in the germline V gene (reference sequence). The CDR3 sequence: CASSPRIVTNHRNGYTF. DNA of the CDR3: TGTGCCAGCAGCCCCCGGATAGTGACAAACCACCGGAATGGCTACACCTTC. Full variable domain (outside the CDR3, taken from reference TRBV5-4 and TRBJ1-2): ETGVTQSPTHLIKTRGQQVTLRCSSQSGHNTVSWYQQALGQGPQFIFQYYREEENGRGNFPPRFSGLQFPNYSSELNVNALELDDSALYLCASSPRIVTNHRNGYTFGSGTRLTVV.

This chain joins TRBV10-2 and TRBJ2-2, with 9 bases identical to TRBD2. This CDR3 comprises 15 residues. V gave up 0 bases and J gave up 6 bases; unmatched junction bases: 2. Germline loops: CDR1 WSHSY, CDR2 SAAADI. CDR3 amino acids: CASSESRGGPGELFF. The CDR3 region has the DNA TGCGCCAGCAGTGAGTCGCGGGGGGGCCCCGGGGAGCTGTTTTTT.

V usage is TRBV28 and J usage is TRBJ2-1; 8 nucleotides align to TRBD2. This CDR3 comprises 15 residues. The V and J ends lost 8 bases and 8 bases, in that order; junction bases with no gene match: 14. Germline V gene sequence: CDR1 MDHEN, CDR2 SYDVKM. CDR3 sequence: CASSPPGTRLDEQFF. In nucleotides, the CDR3 is TGTGCCAGCTCCCCCCCCGGGACTAGGCTCGATGAGCAGTTCTTC.

V is TRBV19 and J is TRBJ1-5; a weak D match, TRBD1 (6 bases). Looked up from germline, CDR1 is LNHDA and CDR2 is SQIVND (reference sequence). This CDR3 comprises 14 residues. Trimming left V 7 bases short and J 5 bases short, with 15 bases between. DNA for the CDR3: TGTGCCAGTACCGGGGACACCTTGGATCAGCCCCAGCATTTT. Translated: CASTGDTLDQPQHF.

This clone showed up just a few times. The rearrangement links TRBV7-2 to TRBJ1-4; D is possibly TRBD1 (5 bases). The CDR3 spans 13 residues. Germline V CDR1 and CDR2: SGHTA, FQGNSA. Trimming left V 2 bases short and J 6 bases short, with 7 bases between. In DNA form, the CDR3 reads TGTGCCAGCAGCTTACAGGGAGATGAAAAACTGTTTTTT. This sequence encodes CASSLQGDEKLFF.

CDR3 coding DNA: TGTGCCAGCAGCCAAGTTGGTTCAGGTGGTGAAGCTTTCTTT. This encodes CASSQVGSGGEAFF. V usage is TRBV4-2 and J usage is TRBJ1-1; no definite D call. The CDR3 totals 14 residues. The germline V gene encodes CDR1 LGHNA and CDR2 YNFKEQ. V lost 1 base and J 7 bases, leaving 13 bases between the germline ends.

The rearrangement uses TRBV19 and TRBJ1-6, with TRBD1 matching over 7 bases. With V trimmed by 5 bases and J by 9 bases, 10 bases remained unmatched. This CDR3 has 15 amino acids. Germline V gene lookup returns CDR1 LNHDA and CDR2 SQIVND (reference sequence). CDR3 loop: CASSSDGQAVSPLHF. CDR3 nucleotides: TGTGCCAGTAGTTCCGACGGACAGGCCGTTTCACCCCTCCACTTT.

This clone was seen only a few times. The gene calls are TRBV19 and TRBJ1-5, with D tentatively TRBD1 (6 bases). Germline V gene lookup returns CDR1 LNHDA and CDR2 SQIVND (reference sequence). V shed 6 bases and J shed 5 bases, with 11 bases lying between them. This CDR3 spans 13 amino acids. CDR3 in amino acids: CASSPQGHQPQHF. In nucleotides, the CDR3 is TGTGCCAGTAGCCCTCAGGGGCATCAGCCCCAGCATTTT.

The V gene is TRBV25-1, the J gene TRBJ1-1; D unresolved. Germline V lookup: CDR1 MGHDK, CDR2 SYGVNS. The CDR3 sequence is 11 residues long. Trimming left V 8 bases short and J 6 bases short, with 10 bases between. Here the CDR3 reads CASEGFAEAFF. CDR3 nucleotides: TGTGCCAGCGAGGGTTTCGCTGAAGCTTTCTTT.

J is TRBJ2-1 and V is TRBV4-2; D might be TRBD1 (5 bases). The CDR3 runs 13 residues. Trimming removed 3 bases from V and 9 bases from J, with 12 bases in between. Germline V gene data show CDR1 as LGHNA and CDR2 as YNFKEQ. Here the CDR3 DNA reads TGTGCCAGCAGCCAGGGTGTAAGGGGTGAGCAGTTCTTC. Its protein product is CASSQGVRGEQFF.